This T cell receptor (beta chain) came from a study of beta chain features in type 1 diabetes. Study outcomes and limitations: Researchers caution that PCR might favor shorter templates, equally among patients and controls. For Type 1 diabetes patients, all four CD4+ subsets carried TCRB CDR3s that were moderately but significantly shorter.

CD4+ cells of the naive, central memory, regulatory and stem cell-like memory types were sorted via CD45RO/CCR7/CD25/CD127/CD95/CD27. Investigators reverse transcribed all isolated RNA, so they sequenced expressed TCRB transcripts. Data came from immunoSEQ multiplex PCR; TCRdb stores just in-frame clones and leaves some out. This sample has a few hundred thousand clones, with about 13% found just once. As concerns this clone: What it recognizes is unknown.

Germline CDR1 SNHLY, CDR2 FYNNEI. V lost 11 bases and J 0 bases, leaving 8 bases between the germline ends. This CDR3 has 11 amino acids. This TCR was sampled from a woman aged 18-29 years with type 1 diabetes. Sequenced input: naive CD4+ T cells from blood. V and J are TRBV2 and TRBJ2-7; perhaps TRBD2 as D (6 bases). CDR3 sequence (DNA): TGTGCCGGGGGGACCTCCTACGAGCAGTACGTC. It translates to CAGGTSYEQYV.